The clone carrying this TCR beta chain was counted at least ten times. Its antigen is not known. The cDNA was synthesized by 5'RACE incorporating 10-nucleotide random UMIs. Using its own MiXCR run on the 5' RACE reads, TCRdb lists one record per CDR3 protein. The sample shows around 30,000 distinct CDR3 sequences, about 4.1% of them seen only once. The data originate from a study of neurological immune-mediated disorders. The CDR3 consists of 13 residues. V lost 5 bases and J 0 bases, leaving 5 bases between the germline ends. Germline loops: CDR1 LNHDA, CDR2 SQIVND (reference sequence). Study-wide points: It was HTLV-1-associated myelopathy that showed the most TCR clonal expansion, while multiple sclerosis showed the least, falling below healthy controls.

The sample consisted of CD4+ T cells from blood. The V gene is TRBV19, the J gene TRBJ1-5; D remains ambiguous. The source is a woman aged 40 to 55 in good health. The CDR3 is CASSVTSNQPQHF. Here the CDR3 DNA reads TGTGCCAGTAGTGTCACTAGCAATCAGCCCCAGCATTTT.